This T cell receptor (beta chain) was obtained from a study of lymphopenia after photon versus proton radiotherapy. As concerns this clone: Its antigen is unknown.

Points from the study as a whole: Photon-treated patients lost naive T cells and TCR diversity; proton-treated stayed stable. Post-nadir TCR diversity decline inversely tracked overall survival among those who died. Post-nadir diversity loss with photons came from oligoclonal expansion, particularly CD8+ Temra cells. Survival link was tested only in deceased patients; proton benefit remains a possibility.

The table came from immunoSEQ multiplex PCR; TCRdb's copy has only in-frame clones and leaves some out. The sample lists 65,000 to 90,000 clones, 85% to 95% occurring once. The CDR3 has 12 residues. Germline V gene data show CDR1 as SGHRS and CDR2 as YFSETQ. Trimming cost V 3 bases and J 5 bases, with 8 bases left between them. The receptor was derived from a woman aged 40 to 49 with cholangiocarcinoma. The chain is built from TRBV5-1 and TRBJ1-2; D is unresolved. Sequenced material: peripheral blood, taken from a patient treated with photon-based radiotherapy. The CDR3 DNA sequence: TGCGCCAGCAGCTCCGGTATTTATGGCTACACCTTC. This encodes CASSSGIYGYTF.